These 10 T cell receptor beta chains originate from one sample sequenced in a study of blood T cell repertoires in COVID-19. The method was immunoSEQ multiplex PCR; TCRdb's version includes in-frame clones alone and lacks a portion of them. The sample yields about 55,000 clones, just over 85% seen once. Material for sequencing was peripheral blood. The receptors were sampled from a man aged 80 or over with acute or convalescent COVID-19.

This CDR3 reads CASGPGQGGTEAFF. The CDR3 DNA reads as TGCGCCAGCGGGCCGGGACAGGGGGGCACTGAAGCTTTCTTT. J is TRBJ1-1 and V is TRBV5-1; 11 nucleotides line up with TRBD1. CDR1 is SGHRS and CDR2 is YFSETQ in the germline V gene. There are 14 residues in the CDR3. J was trimmed by 4 bases and V by 7 bases; bases with no gene match: 6.

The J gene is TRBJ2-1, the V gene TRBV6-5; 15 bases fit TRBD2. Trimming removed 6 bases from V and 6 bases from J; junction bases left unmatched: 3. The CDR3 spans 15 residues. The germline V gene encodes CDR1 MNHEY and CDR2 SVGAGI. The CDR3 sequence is CASSGTSGGFNEQFF. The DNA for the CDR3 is TGTGCCAGCAGCGGGACTAGCGGGGGGTTCAATGAGCAGTTCTTC.

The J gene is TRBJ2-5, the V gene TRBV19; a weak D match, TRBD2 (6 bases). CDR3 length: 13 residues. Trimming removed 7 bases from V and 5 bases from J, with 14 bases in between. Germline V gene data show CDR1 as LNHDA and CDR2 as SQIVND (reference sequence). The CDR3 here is CASNERARETQYF. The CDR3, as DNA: TGTGCCAGTAACGAGCGGGCAAGGGAGACCCAGTACTTC.

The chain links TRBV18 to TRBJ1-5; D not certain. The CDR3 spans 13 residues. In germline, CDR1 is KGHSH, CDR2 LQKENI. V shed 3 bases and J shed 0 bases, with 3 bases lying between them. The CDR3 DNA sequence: TGTGCCAGCTCACCCAATAGCAATCAGCCCCAGCATTTT. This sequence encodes CASSPNSNQPQHF.

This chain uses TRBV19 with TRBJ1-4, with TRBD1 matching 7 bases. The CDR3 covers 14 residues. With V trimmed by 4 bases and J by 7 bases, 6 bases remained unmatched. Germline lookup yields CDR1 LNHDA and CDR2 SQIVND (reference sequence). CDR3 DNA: TGTGCCAGTAGTAAGGGGGCGCGGAGTGAAAAACTGTTTTTT. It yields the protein CASSKGARSEKLFF.

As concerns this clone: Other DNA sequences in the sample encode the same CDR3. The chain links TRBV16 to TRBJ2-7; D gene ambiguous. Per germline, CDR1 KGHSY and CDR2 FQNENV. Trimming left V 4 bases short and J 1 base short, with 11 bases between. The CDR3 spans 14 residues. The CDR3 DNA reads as TGTGCCAGCAGCCGACTTGAAGGATCCTACGAGCAGTACTTC. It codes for CASSRLEGSYEQYF. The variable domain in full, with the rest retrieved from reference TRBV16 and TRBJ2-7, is GEEVAQTPKHLVRGEGQKAKLYCAPIKGHSYVFWYQQVLKNEFKFLISFQNENVFDETGMPKERFSAKCLPNSPCSLEIQATKLEDSAVYFCASSRLEGSYEQYFGPGTRLTVT.

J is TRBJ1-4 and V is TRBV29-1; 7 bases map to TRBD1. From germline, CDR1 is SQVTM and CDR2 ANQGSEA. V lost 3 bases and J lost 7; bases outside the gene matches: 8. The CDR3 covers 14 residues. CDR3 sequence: CSVDSPGGAEKLFF. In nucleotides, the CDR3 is TGCAGCGTTGATTCCCCAGGGGGTGCTGAAAAACTGTTTTTT. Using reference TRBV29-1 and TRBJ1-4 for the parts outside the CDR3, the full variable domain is SAVISQKPSRDICQRGTSLTIQCQVDSQVTMMFWYRQQPGQSLTLIATANQGSEATYESGFVIDKFPISRPNLTFSTLTVSNMSPEDSSIYLCSVDSPGGAEKLFFGSGTQLSVL.

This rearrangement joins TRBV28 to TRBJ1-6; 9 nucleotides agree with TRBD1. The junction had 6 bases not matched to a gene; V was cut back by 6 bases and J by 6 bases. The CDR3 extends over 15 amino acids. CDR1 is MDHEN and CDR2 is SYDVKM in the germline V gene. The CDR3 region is CASRTRDRANSPLHF. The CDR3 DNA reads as TGTGCCAGCAGGACCCGGGACAGGGCTAATTCACCCCTCCACTTT.

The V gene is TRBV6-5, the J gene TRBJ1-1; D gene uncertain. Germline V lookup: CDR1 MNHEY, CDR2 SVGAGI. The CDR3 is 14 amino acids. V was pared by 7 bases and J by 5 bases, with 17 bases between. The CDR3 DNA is TGTGCCAGCAAGCCCGAAATCCTGAGGACTGAAGCTTTCTTT. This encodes CASKPEILRTEAFF.

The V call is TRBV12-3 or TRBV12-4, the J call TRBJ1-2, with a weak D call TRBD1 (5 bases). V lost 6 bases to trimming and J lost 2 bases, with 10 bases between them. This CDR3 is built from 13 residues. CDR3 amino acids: CASSRGTNYGYTF. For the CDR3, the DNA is TGTGCCAGCAGCCGCGGGACCAACTATGGCTACACCTTC.